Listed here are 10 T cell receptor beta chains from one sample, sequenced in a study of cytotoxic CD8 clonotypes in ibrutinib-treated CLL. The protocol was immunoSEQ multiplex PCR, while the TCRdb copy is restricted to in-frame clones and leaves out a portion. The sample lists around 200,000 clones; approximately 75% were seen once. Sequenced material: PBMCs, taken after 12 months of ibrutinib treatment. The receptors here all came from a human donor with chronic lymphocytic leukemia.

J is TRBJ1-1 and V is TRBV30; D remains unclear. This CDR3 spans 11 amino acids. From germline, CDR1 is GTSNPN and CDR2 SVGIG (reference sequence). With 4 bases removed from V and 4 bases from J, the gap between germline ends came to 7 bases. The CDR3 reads CAWTRSTEAFF. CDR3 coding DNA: TGTGCCTGGACCAGGAGCACTGAAGCTTTCTTT.

The CDR3 bases are TGTGCCAGCTCCAGGGACACCAACACTGAAGCTTTCTTT. Translation gives CASSRDTNTEAFF. The gene calls are TRBV7-3 and TRBJ1-1; D possibly corresponds to TRBD1 (6 bases). V was shortened by 8 bases and J by 2 bases, with 12 bases between the two germline ends. CDR1 is SGHTA and CDR2 is FQGTGA in the germline V gene. The CDR3 loop spans 13 amino acids.

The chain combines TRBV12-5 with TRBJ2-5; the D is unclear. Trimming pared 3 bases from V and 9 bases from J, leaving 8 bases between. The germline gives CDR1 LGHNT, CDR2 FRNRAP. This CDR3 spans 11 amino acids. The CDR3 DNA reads TGTGCTAGTGGTTTATCCGGACCCCAGTACTTC. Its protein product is CASGLSGPQYF.

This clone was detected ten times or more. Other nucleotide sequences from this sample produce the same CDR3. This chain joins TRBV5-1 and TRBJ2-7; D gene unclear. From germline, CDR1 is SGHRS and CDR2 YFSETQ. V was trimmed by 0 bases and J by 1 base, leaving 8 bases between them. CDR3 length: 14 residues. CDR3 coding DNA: TGCGCCAGCAGCTTGGATCCTAGTTCCTACGAGCAGTACTTC. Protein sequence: CASSLDPSSYEQYF. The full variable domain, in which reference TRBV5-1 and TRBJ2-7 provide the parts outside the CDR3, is KAGVTQTPRYLIKTRGQQVTLSCSPISGHRSVSWYQQTPGQGLQFLFEYFSETQRNKGNFPGRFSGRQFSNSRSEMNVSTLELGDSALYLCASSLDPSSYEQYFGPGTRLTVT.

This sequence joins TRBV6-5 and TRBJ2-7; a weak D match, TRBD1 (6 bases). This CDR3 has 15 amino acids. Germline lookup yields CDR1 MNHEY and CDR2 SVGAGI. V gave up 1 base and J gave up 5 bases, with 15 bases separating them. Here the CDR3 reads CASSYFQGWSDEQYF. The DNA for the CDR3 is TGTGCCAGCAGTTACTTCCAGGGGTGGTCGGACGAGCAGTACTTC.

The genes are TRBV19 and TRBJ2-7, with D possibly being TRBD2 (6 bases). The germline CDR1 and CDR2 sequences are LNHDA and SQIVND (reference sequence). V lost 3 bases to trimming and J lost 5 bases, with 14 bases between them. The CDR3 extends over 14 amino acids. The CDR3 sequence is CASSMYGGKNEQYF. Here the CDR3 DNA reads TGTGCCAGTAGTATGTACGGGGGTAAGAACGAGCAGTACTTC.

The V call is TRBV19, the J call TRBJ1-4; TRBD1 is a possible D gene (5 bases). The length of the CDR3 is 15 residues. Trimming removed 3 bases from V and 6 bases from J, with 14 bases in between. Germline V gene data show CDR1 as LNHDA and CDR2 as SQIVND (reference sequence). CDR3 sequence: CASSMPLRGYEKLFF. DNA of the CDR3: TGTGCCAGTAGTATGCCCTTAAGGGGTTATGAAAAACTGTTTTTT. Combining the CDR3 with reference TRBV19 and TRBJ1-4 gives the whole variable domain DGGITQSPKYLFRKEGQNVTLSCEQNLNHDAMYWYRQDPGQGLRLIYYSQIVNDFQKGDIAEGYSVSREKKESFPLTVTSAQKNPTAFYLCASSMPLRGYEKLFFGSGTQLSVL.

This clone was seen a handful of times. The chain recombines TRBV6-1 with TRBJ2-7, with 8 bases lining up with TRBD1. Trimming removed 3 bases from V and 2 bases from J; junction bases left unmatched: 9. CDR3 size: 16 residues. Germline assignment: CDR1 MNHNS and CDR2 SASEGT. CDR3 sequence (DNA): TGTGCCAGCAGTGAGGCGTTGGGACAGGCCCCCTACGAGCAGTACTTC. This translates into CASSEALGQAPYEQYF.

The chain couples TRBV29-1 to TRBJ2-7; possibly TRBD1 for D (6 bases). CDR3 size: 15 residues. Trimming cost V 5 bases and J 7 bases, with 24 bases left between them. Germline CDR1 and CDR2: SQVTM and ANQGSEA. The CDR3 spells CSVSGRTATEGEQYF. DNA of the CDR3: TGCAGCGTTAGTGGTCGGACAGCTACCGAAGGGGAGCAGTACTTC.

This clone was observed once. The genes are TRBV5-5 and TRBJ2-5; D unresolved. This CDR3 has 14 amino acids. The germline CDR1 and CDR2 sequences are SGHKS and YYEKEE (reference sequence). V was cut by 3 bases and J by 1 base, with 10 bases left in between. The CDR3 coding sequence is TGTGCCAGCAGCTCTGGACGGTCCCAAGAGACCCAGTACTTC. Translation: CASSSGRSQETQYF.